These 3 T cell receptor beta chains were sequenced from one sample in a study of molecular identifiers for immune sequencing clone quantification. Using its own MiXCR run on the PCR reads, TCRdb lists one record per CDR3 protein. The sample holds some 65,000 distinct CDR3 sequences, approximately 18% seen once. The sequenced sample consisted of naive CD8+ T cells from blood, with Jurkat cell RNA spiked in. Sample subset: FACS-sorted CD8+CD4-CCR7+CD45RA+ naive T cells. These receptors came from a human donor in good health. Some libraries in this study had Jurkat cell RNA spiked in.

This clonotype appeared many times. The CDR3 coding sequence is TGTGCCAGCAGCAAGACCTTAGCGGGAGGGCCGACCGATACGCAGTATTTT. This encodes CASSKTLAGGPTDTQYF. V usage is TRBV27 and J usage is TRBJ2-3; TRBD2 matches 11 bases. This CDR3 comprises 17 residues. In germline, CDR1 is MNHEY, CDR2 SMNVEV (reference sequence). V gave up 6 bases and J gave up 6 bases; unmatched junction bases: 14.

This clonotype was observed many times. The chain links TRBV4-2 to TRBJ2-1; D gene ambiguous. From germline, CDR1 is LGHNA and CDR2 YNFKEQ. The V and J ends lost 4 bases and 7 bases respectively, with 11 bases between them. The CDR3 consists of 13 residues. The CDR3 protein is CASSLARLNEQFF. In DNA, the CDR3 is TGTGCCAGCAGCCTCGCTAGGCTGAATGAGCAGTTCTTC.

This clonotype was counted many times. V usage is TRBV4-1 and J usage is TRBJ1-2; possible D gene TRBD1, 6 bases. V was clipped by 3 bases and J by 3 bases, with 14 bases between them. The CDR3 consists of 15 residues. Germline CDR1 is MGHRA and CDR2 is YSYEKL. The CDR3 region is CASSQKQGLHYGYTF. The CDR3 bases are TGCGCCAGCAGCCAGAAGCAGGGGCTACACTATGGCTACACCTTC.